A selection of T cell receptor beta chains follows, all from one sample in a study of vaccination effects on CD4 cells after COVID-19. TCRdb's table, derived via immunoSEQ multiplex PCR, lists solely in-frame clones and lacks some. The table has around 46,000 clones, roughly 72% seen once. These receptors have no known antigen. The source was CD4+ T cells from PBMCs cultured without peptide, collected after COVID-19 vaccination. The receptors shown here come from a human donor who received a COVID-19 vaccine. CDR3s leave out the opening cysteine and the closing phenylalanine or tryptophan. Each record gives: D gene, J gene, V gene, CDR3 protein. The D gene is left open where the match is weak.

D gene: .
J gene: TRBJ2-7
V gene: TRBV14
CDR3 protein: ASSQAIWQGPYEQY

D gene: TRBD2
J gene: TRBJ2-1
V gene: TRBV5-1
CDR3 protein: ASSLSGGDYNEQF

D gene: .
J gene: TRBJ1-1
V gene: TRBV29-1
CDR3 protein: SVGPNTEAF

D gene: .
J gene: TRBJ2-7
V gene: TRBV5-1
CDR3 protein: ASSLGVRSSYEQY

D gene: .
J gene: TRBJ1-3
V gene: TRBV6-1
CDR3 protein: ASSEERPRLGASGNTIY

D gene: .
J gene: TRBJ2-2
V gene: TRBV6-4
CDR3 protein: ASSVTGTGELF

D gene: .
J gene: TRBJ1-5
V gene: TRBV2
CDR3 protein: ASKGGLHNQPQH

D gene: TRBD1
J gene: TRBJ1-1
V gene: TRBV3-1/TRBV3-2
CDR3 protein: ASSRQGATEAF

D gene: .
J gene: TRBJ1-2
V gene: TRBV2
CDR3 protein: ASSSNRALGYT

D gene: TRBD1
J gene: TRBJ1-3
V gene: TRBV7-2
CDR3 protein: ASSPQGAIGNTIY

D gene: .
J gene: TRBJ1-1
V gene: TRBV5-6
CDR3 protein: ASSPRDTEAF

D gene: .
J gene: TRBJ2-7
V gene: TRBV13
CDR3 protein: ASSLTLVTGYEQY